This T cell receptor beta chain was obtained from a study of OX40 agonist ivuxolimab in advanced cancers. The data were produced by immunoSEQ multiplex PCR, yet TCRdb's version contains in-frame clones alone and is incomplete. This sample has tens of thousands of clones, with about 89% found just once. The length of the CDR3 is 14 residues. After removal of 7 bases from V and 4 bases from J, the junction contained 5 bases not matched to a gene. In germline, CDR1 is MNHNS, CDR2 SASEGT. The sequenced sample was CD4+ or CD8+ T cells sorted from blood, obtained in a trial of the OX40 agonist ivuxolimab. The rearrangement uses TRBV6-1 and TRBJ2-7; 12 bases map to TRBD1. The sequence was obtained from an adult with an advanced solid tumor such as melanoma, head and neck, liver or kidney cancer. The CDR3 here is CASKLGQGAYEQYF. The CDR3 nucleotides read TGTGCCAGCAAATTGGGACAGGGGGCTTACGAGCAGTACTTC.